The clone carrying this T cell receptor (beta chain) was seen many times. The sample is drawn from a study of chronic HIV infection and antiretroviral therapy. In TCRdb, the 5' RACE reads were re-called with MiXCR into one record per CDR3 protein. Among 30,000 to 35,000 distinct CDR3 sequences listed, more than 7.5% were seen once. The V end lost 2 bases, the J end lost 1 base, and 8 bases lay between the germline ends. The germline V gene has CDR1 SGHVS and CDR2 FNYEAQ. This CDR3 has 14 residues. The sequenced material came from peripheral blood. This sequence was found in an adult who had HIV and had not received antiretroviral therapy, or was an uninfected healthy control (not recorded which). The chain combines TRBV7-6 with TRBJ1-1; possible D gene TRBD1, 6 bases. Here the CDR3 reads CASSLRDKNTEAFF. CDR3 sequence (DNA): TGTGCCAGCAGCTTACGGGACAAGAACACTGAAGCTTTCTTT. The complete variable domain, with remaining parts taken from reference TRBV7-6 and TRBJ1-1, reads GAGVSQSPRYKVTKRGQDVALRCDPISGHVSLYWYRQALGQGPEFLTYFNYEAQQDKSGLPNDRFSAERPEGSISTLTIQRTEQRDSAMYRCASSLRDKNTEAFFGQGTRLTVV.